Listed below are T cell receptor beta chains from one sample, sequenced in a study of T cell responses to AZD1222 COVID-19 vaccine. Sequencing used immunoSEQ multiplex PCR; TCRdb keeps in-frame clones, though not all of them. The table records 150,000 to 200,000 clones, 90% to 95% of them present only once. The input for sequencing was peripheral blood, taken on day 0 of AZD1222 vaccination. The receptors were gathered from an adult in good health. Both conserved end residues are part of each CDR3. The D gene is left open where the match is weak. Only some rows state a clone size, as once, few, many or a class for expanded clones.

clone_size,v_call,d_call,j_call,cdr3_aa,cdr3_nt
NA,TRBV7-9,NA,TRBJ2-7,CASSLAGSGPTYF,TGTGCCAGCAGCTTAGCGGGGTCCGGGCCCACGTACTTC
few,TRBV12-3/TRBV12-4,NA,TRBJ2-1,CASRTGTNNEQFF,TGTGCCAGCAGGACCGGGACCAACAATGAGCAGTTCTTC
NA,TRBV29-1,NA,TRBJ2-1,CSVGTLRPATSPRGQFF,TGCAGCGTTGGGACCCTTAGACCCGCTACATCCCCGCGAGGGCAGTTCTTC
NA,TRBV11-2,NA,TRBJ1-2,CASSAQQGYGYTF,TGTGCCAGCAGCGCCCAACAGGGCTATGGCTACACCTTC
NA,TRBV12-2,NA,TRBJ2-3,CASRLIRSSGYTDTQYF,TGTGCAAGTCGCTTAATAAGGTCTAGCGGGTACACAGATACGCAGTATTTT
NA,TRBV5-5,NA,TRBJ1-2,CASSGMRTNYGYTF,TGTGCCAGCAGCGGGATGAGGACTAACTATGGCTACACCTTC
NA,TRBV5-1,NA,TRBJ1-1,CASSLYIPTSGTEAFF,TGCGCCAGCAGCTTGTATATACCCACCTCGGGCACTGAAGCTTTCTTT
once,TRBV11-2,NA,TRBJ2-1,CASSWGGSGLYNEQFF,TGTGCCAGCAGCTGGGGTGGGAGCGGGTTATACAATGAGCAGTTCTTC
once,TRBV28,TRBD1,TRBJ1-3,CASRNGQGGNTIYF,TGTGCCAGCAGGAACGGACAGGGGGGAAACACCATATATTTT
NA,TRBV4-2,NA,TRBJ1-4,CASSLSRIEKLFF,TGTGCCAGCAGCCTTTCCCGGATAGAAAAACTGTTTTTT
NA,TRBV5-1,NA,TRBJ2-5,CASSLGRGWVQGTQYF,TGCGCCAGCAGCTTGGGACGGGGATGGGTTCAGGGGACCCAGTACTTC
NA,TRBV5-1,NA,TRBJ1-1,CASSWLDSNTEAFF,TGCGCCAGCAGCTGGTTGGACAGCAACACTGAAGCTTTCTTT
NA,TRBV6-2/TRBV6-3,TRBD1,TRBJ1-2,CASSYTGTGANYGYTF,TGTGCCAGCAGTTACACCGGGACAGGAGCTAACTATGGCTACACCTTC
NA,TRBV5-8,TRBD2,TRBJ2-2,CASSPLAGRAGELFF,TGTGCCAGCAGCCCTCTAGCGGGGCGGGCCGGGGAGCTGTTTTTT
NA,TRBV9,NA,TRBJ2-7,CASSEGSSVGPYEQYF,TGTGCCAGCAGCGAAGGATCTAGCGTAGGCCCCTACGAGCAGTACTTC
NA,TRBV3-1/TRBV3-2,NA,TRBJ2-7,CASEGKVKGEQYF,TGTGCCTCCGAGGGGAAAGTAAAGGGCGAGCAGTACTTC
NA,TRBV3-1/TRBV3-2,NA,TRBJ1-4,CASAIEGGLGEKLFF,TGTGCCAGCGCAATAGAGGGGGGGCTCGGTGAAAAACTGTTTTTT
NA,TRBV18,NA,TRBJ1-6,CASSPPRVTRNSPLHF,TGTGCCAGCTCACCACCGAGGGTTACGAGGAATTCACCCCTCCACTTT
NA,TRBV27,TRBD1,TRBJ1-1,CASSQPGTGLSNTEAFF,TGTGCCAGCAGCCAACCCGGGACAGGGTTATCCAACACTGAAGCTTTCTTT
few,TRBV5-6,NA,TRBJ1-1,CASSPTDNTEAFF,TGTGCCAGCAGCCCCACAGATAACACTGAAGCTTTCTTT
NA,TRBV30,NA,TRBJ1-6,CAKETGTGSPLHF,TGTGCCAAAGAAACAGGGACGGGATCACCCCTCCACTTT
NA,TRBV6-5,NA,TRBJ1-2,CALTGTSSLYGYTF,TGTGCCTTAACCGGGACATCATCCCTATATGGCTACACCTTC
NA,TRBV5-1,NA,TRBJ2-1,CASSLVTSRRDEQFF,TGCGCCAGCAGCTTGGTAACTAGCCGCCGCGATGAGCAGTTCTTC
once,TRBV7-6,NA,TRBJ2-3,CASSSLDGSTDTQYF,TGTGCCAGCAGCTCCCTCGACGGAAGCACAGATACGCAGTATTTT
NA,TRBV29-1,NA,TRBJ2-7,CSVVRRDSYEQYF,TGCAGCGTTGTACGCAGGGACTCCTACGAGCAGTACTTC
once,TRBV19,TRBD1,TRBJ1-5,CASGRGQKFNQPQHF,TGTGCCAGTGGTCGGGGACAGAAATTCAATCAGCCCCAGCATTTT
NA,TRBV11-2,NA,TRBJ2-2,CASSPTRPNTGELFF,TGTGCCAGCAGCCCCACGAGGCCGAACACCGGGGAGCTGTTTTTT
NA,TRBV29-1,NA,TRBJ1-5,CSAAGSGQPQHF,TGCAGCGCCGCAGGGTCCGGTCAGCCCCAGCATTTT